Each of the 14 T cell receptor beta chains below was sequenced from the same sample in a study of shared clonotypes between healthy human individuals. The assay was immunoSEQ multiplex PCR, and TCRdb's table has in-frame clones only and misses some. The sample consists of 1 million to 1.2 million clones, about 72% of them appearing once. The sequenced material came from memory CD4+ T cells from PBMCs. Subset specified: CD45RA-negative fraction. The receptors derive from a man aged 18 to 29 in good health. Some clones in this sample may be carry-over from other donors' samples.

The chain employs TRBV28 and TRBJ2-3; 9 nucleotides line up with TRBD2. Germline V CDR1 and CDR2: MDHEN, SYDVKM. The V gene end was trimmed by 6 bases and the J gene end by 6 bases; junction bases not matched to a gene: 10. This CDR3 has 15 residues. In DNA form, the CDR3 reads TGTGCCAGCAGCCCCGCCGGGACTAGCAAGGATACGCAGTATTTT. Its translation is CASSPAGTSKDTQYF.

V usage is TRBV7-2 and J usage is TRBJ1-1, with D perhaps matching TRBD1 (5 bases). Germline lookup yields CDR1 SGHTA and CDR2 FQGNSA. The CDR3 loop spans 14 amino acids. The V end lost 4 bases, the J end lost 4 bases, and 13 bases lay between the germline ends. The CDR3 nucleotides read TGTGCCAGCAGCTCCATGGGGGGGGGCACTGAAGCTTTCTTT. It codes for CASSSMGGGTEAFF.

A few counts support this clone. This chain links TRBV7-2 with TRBJ1-2; D perhaps matches TRBD1 (5 bases). CDR3 length equals 14 residues. Germline CDR1 SGHTA, CDR2 FQGNSA. V shed 5 bases and J shed 6 bases, with 16 bases lying between them. CDR3 sequence reads: CASSPTRQGHGYTF. The CDR3 DNA follows: TGTGCCAGCAGCCCGACGCGGCAGGGACATGGCTACACCTTC.

This sequence joins TRBV5-1 and TRBJ1-5; maybe TRBD1 (5 bases). CDR1 and CDR2 (germline): SGHRS, YFSETQ. CDR3 size: 14 residues. V was clipped by 3 bases and J by 4 bases, with 11 bases between them. CDR3 amino acids: CASSSTPGNQPQHF. The CDR3 region has the DNA TGCGCCAGCAGCTCTACCCCAGGGAATCAGCCCCAGCATTTT. The whole variable domain, remainder taken from reference TRBV5-1 and TRBJ1-5, is KAGVTQTPRYLIKTRGQQVTLSCSPISGHRSVSWYQQTPGQGLQFLFEYFSETQRNKGNFPGRFSGRQFSNSRSEMNVSTLELGDSALYLCASSSTPGNQPQHFGDGTRLSIL.

Only one count was recorded for this clone. The chain carries TRBV5-4 and TRBJ2-5, with 10 nucleotides matching TRBD2. From germline, CDR1 is SGHNT and CDR2 YYREEE (reference sequence). The ends lost 4 bases at V and 2 bases at J; junction bases unmatched: 5. The CDR3 sequence is 15 residues long. CDR3 amino acids: CASSASGREQETQYF. The CDR3 DNA reads TGTGCCAGCAGCGCGAGCGGGAGGGAACAAGAGACCCAGTACTTC.

The rearrangement joins TRBV5-1 to TRBJ2-7, with 7 bases identical to TRBD2. The CDR3 covers 15 residues. V dropped 4 bases and J dropped 0; count of bases not matched to a gene: 7. From germline, CDR1 is SGHRS and CDR2 YFSETQ. In nucleotides, the CDR3 is TGCGCCAGCAGCCCCGCACTAGCGAGCTCCTACGAGCAGTACTTC. The encoded protein is CASSPALASSYEQYF.

The CDR3 DNA reads as TGTGCCAGCTCAACCCCCAGCAGGGCAAACATTCAGTACTTC. Translated: CASSTPSRANIQYF. The rearrangement uses TRBV7-2 and TRBJ2-4; tentative D call: TRBD1 (5 bases). Germline CDR1 and CDR2: SGHTA and FQGNSA. Trimming stripped 8 bases from V and 6 bases from J, with 17 bases between. The CDR3 totals 14 residues.

The chain employs TRBV4-1 and TRBJ2-4; 10 bases align to TRBD2. There are 17 residues in the CDR3. J gave up 9 bases and V 0 bases, and 11 bases lay outside the gene matches. Germline V gene lookup returns CDR1 MGHRA and CDR2 YSYEKL. The CDR3 region is CASSQEPPSGSTVIQYF. The CDR3 DNA sequence: TGCGCCAGCAGCCAAGAACCCCCTAGCGGGAGTACTGTCATTCAGTACTTC.

With regard to this clone: A much larger clone lies a single base off, so this may be a read error. The chain joins TRBV28 to TRBJ1-2; D is ambiguous. V shed 6 bases and J shed 4 bases, with 9 bases lying between them. The CDR3 consists of 12 residues. Germline V gives CDR1 MDHEN, CDR2 SYDVKM. The CDR3 region has the DNA TGTGCCAGCAGCCGAGGACCCTATGGCTACACCTTC. The encoded protein is CASSRGPYGYTF.

The chain carries TRBV6-1 and TRBJ2-7; no reliable D call. With 8 bases removed from V and 3 bases from J, the gap between germline ends came to 8 bases. Germline V gives CDR1 MNHNS, CDR2 SASEGT. There are 11 residues in the CDR3. The CDR3 is CASGDLYEQYF. In nucleotides, the CDR3 is TGTGCCAGCGGCGACCTCTACGAGCAGTACTTC.

This rearrangement joins TRBV19 to TRBJ1-5; the D is unclear. V lost 0 bases and J lost 3, with 12 bases in between. Germline loops: CDR1 LNHDA, CDR2 SQIVND (reference sequence). The length of the CDR3 is 16 residues. CDR3 sequence reads: CASSIDALLVNQPQHF. As DNA, the CDR3 is TGTGCCAGTAGTATAGATGCGTTATTGGTCAATCAGCCCCAGCATTTT.

The rearrangement links TRBV27 to TRBJ2-6; 9 nucleotides align to TRBD1. V lost 4 bases to trimming and J lost 2 bases; unmatched junction nucleotides: 3. The CDR3 loop spans 16 amino acids. Germline V gene data show CDR1 as MNHEY and CDR2 as SMNVEV (reference sequence). The CDR3 loop is CASSSRDRAGANVLTF. The CDR3, as DNA: TGTGCCAGCAGTTCCCGGGACAGGGCTGGGGCCAACGTCCTGACTTTC. Full variable domain (missing parts from reference TRBV27 and TRBJ2-6): EAQVTQNPRYLITVTGKKLTVTCSQNMNHEYMSWYRQDPGLGLRQIYYSMNVEVTDKGDVPEGYKVSRKEKRNFPLILESPSPNQTSLYFCASSSRDRAGANVLTFGAGSRLTVL.

This clone was recorded a few times. The chain links TRBV29-1 to TRBJ2-5, with D perhaps TRBD2 (5 bases). The CDR3 is 13 residues long. Germline CDR1 reads SQVTM; CDR2 reads ANQGSEA. Trimming cost V 4 bases and J 2 bases, with 11 bases left between them. CDR3 amino acids: CSVGRRVQETQYF. The CDR3 DNA reads as TGCAGCGTTGGGCGGCGGGTGCAAGAGACCCAGTACTTC.

The chain recombines TRBV4-3 with TRBJ2-1, with D possibly being TRBD2 (5 bases). Between the trimmed V and J ends, which lost 4 bases and 4 bases, there was a span of 11 bases. The CDR3 extends over 14 amino acids. Looked up from germline, CDR1 is LGHNA and CDR2 is YSLEER. CDR3 nucleotides: TGCGCCAGCAGCCGAGGGTGGGCTTACAATGAGCAGTTCTTC. Translation gives CASSRGWAYNEQFF.